This passage covers 18 T cell receptor beta chains from one sample sequenced in a study of blood T cell repertoires in COVID-19. The protocol was immunoSEQ multiplex PCR, while the TCRdb copy is restricted to in-frame clones and leaves out a portion. The table has about 82,000 clones, around 78% seen once. The sample comprised peripheral blood. The receptors were gathered from a man between 60 and 75 years old with COVID-19, enrolled during active disease.

The chain carries TRBV5-1 and TRBJ2-1, with 10 bases matching TRBD2. The CDR3 has 14 residues. CDR1 SGHRS and CDR2 YFSETQ come from the germline V gene. V shed 7 bases and J 7 bases; nucleotides not matched to a gene: 8. The CDR3 DNA sequence: TGCGCCAGCGCCACTAGCGGGGCGGGGAATGAGCAGTTCTTC. Translated, it gives CASATSGAGNEQFF.

This chain links TRBV11-3 with TRBJ1-2, with TRBD1 matching over 7 bases. Germline trimming cut 3 bases from V and 6 bases from J; bases unmatched to any gene: 16. The germline gives CDR1 SGHNT, CDR2 YENEEA. CDR3 length equals 17 residues. The CDR3 DNA is TGTGCCAGCAGCTTTCGTCCTTCGGGACAGCCGCCTAATGGCTACACCTTC. This encodes CASSFRPSGQPPNGYTF.

V and J are TRBV27 and TRBJ1-2; TRBD1 agrees at 7 bases. CDR1 and CDR2 (germline): MNHEY, SMNVEV (reference sequence). This CDR3 spans 13 amino acids. The V and J ends lost 11 bases and 3 bases, in that order; junction bases with no gene match: 9. This chain's CDR3 is CAASAGGDYGYTF. In nucleotides, the CDR3 is TGTGCCGCCAGCGCAGGGGGTGACTATGGCTACACCTTC.

The DNA for the CDR3 is TGTGCCAGCAGCTTGTTAGCGGGAGGGATCACAGATACGCAGTATTTT. Translating gives CASSLLAGGITDTQYF. The chain links TRBV5-6 to TRBJ2-3; 11 nucleotides agree with TRBD2. This CDR3 is 16 amino acids long. CDR1 and CDR2 from the germline V gene are SGHDT and YYEEEE. V lost 1 base, J lost 2 bases, and 3 bases stayed unmatched.

This clone came up a few times. V gene TRBV6-6 combines with J gene TRBJ2-7, with TRBD2 matching 14 bases. J lost 11 bases, V lost 6 bases, and 6 bases had no gene match. Germline values: CDR1 MNHNY, CDR2 SVGAGI (reference sequence). CDR3 length: 13 residues. Here the CDR3 reads CASRPGLAGGKYF. The CDR3, as DNA: TGTGCCAGCAGACCAGGACTAGCGGGAGGAAAGTACTTC.

The gene calls are TRBV19 and TRBJ1-1; D is ambiguous. This CDR3 has 15 amino acids. Germline values: CDR1 LNHDA, CDR2 SQIVND (reference sequence). Trimming left V 7 bases short and J 2 bases short, with 17 bases between. The CDR3 region is CASIEGRGLNTEAFF. DNA of the CDR3: TGTGCCAGTATCGAAGGGCGGGGTCTAAACACTGAAGCTTTCTTT.

This clone was seen only a few times. V usage is TRBV4-2 and J usage is TRBJ1-2; D remains unclear. The V and J ends lost 1 base and 5 bases respectively, with 11 bases between them. This CDR3 comprises 14 residues. From germline, CDR1 is LGHNA and CDR2 YNFKEQ. The CDR3: CASSQVLEGYGYTF. The CDR3 DNA reads TGTGCCAGCAGCCAAGTTCTGGAGGGATATGGCTACACCTTC.

This clone was seen a handful of times. The chain uses TRBV2 and TRBJ2-2, with D possibly TRBD2 on 6 matching bases. Germline V gene lookup returns CDR1 SNHLY and CDR2 FYNNEI. Trimming cost V 4 bases and J 3 bases, with 15 bases left between them. There are 16 residues in the CDR3. As DNA, the CDR3 is TGTGCCAGCAGTGCCCAGGCCGGGACTTACACCGGGGAGCTGTTTTTT. Translation: CASSAQAGTYTGELFF.

The V and J genes are TRBV19 and TRBJ2-2; weak D call: TRBD2 (6 bases). This CDR3 comprises 15 residues. Germline V gene sequence: CDR1 LNHDA, CDR2 SQIVND (reference sequence). With 6 bases removed from V and 3 bases from J, the gap between germline ends came to 14 bases. This CDR3 is CASRTSRLDTGELFF. The DNA of the CDR3 is TGTGCCAGTAGAACTAGCCGACTAGACACCGGGGAGCTGTTTTTT.

The chain joins TRBV5-6 to TRBJ1-5; 10 nucleotides agree with TRBD1. Trimming removed 3 bases from V and 1 base from J; junction bases left unmatched: 7. Germline CDR1 and CDR2: SGHDT and YYEEEE. This CDR3 region has 17 residues. CDR3 protein: CASSSTRDRGSNQPQHF. The CDR3 region has the DNA TGTGCCAGCAGCTCGACCCGGGACAGGGGAAGCAATCAGCCCCAGCATTTT.

The genes are TRBV5-1 and TRBJ1-2; 7 positions match TRBD1. Germline trimming cut 0 bases from V and 7 bases from J; bases unmatched to any gene: 9. The length of the CDR3 is 15 residues. The germline CDR1 and CDR2 sequences are SGHRS and YFSETQ. CDR3 sequence (DNA): TGCGCCAGCAGCTTGGGACAGGGCCTTCCATTTGGCTACACCTTC. It specifies CASSLGQGLPFGYTF.

This sequence joins TRBV14 and TRBJ2-5, with TRBD2 identical over 7 bases. From germline, CDR1 is SGHDN and CDR2 FVKESK. With 2 bases clipped from V and 3 bases from J, the junction kept 6 bases outside the gene matches. The CDR3 is made up of 15 amino acids. The CDR3, as DNA: TGTGCCAGCAGCCAAACGGCCACTAGCGAAGAGACCCAGTACTTC. Encoded protein: CASSQTATSEETQYF.

This chain uses TRBV5-6 with TRBJ1-4, with 7 bases identical to TRBD1. The CDR3 totals 15 residues. J gave up 0 bases and V 4 bases, and 3 bases lay outside the gene matches. The germline V gene encodes CDR1 SGHDT and CDR2 YYEEEE. The CDR3 loop is CASSPTGATNEKLFF. In nucleotides, the CDR3 is TGTGCCAGCAGCCCCACAGGGGCAACTAATGAAAAACTGTTTTTT.

Only one count was recorded for this clone. The chain recombines TRBV6-6 with TRBJ2-5, with TRBD1 matching over 7 bases. J was trimmed by 1 base and V by 8 bases; bases with no gene match: 4. The CDR3 runs 13 residues. The germline CDR1 and CDR2 sequences are MNHNY and SVGAGI (reference sequence). CDR3 in amino acids: CASGRDSQETQYF. CDR3 nucleotides: TGTGCCAGCGGCCGGGACAGCCAAGAGACCCAGTACTTC.

The V and J genes are TRBV6-4 and TRBJ2-5, with 10 bases fitting TRBD2. CDR3 length equals 15 residues. Germline trimming cut 8 bases from V and 5 bases from J; bases unmatched to any gene: 11. Germline values: CDR1 MRHNA, CDR2 SNTAGT. CDR3 in amino acids: CASQKASGSGETQYF. The CDR3 DNA sequence: TGTGCCAGCCAGAAGGCTAGCGGGAGCGGTGAGACCCAGTACTTC.

V gene TRBV7-9 combines with J gene TRBJ2-1; 10 positions match TRBD2. V lost 2 bases to trimming and J lost 3 bases; unmatched junction nucleotides: 10. This CDR3 is 18 amino acids long. Per germline, CDR1 SEHNR and CDR2 FQNEAQ (reference sequence). The CDR3 sequence is CASSLYVLLAGDYNEQFF. The CDR3 region has the DNA TGTGCCAGCAGCTTATATGTCCTTCTAGCGGGAGACTACAATGAGCAGTTCTTC.

As DNA, the CDR3 is TGTGCCAGCAGTGAAGTTCCCCCCCGCCGAGGCACAGATACGCAGTATTTT. Its protein is CASSEVPPRRGTDTQYF. The J gene is TRBJ2-3, the V gene TRBV6-1; D unresolved. Germline V gives CDR1 MNHNS, CDR2 SASEGT. The CDR3 consists of 17 residues. Trimming took off 1 base at V and 1 base at J, with 15 bases between the two ends.

The chain joins TRBV27 to TRBJ2-4, with 9 bases lining up with TRBD1. V shed 3 bases and J 2 bases; nucleotides not matched to a gene: 2. The CDR3 has 15 residues. The germline V gene has CDR1 MNHEY and CDR2 SMNVEV (reference sequence). CDR3: CASSFGTGTKNIQYF. The CDR3 region has the DNA TGTGCCAGCAGTTTCGGGACAGGGACCAAAAACATTCAGTACTTC.